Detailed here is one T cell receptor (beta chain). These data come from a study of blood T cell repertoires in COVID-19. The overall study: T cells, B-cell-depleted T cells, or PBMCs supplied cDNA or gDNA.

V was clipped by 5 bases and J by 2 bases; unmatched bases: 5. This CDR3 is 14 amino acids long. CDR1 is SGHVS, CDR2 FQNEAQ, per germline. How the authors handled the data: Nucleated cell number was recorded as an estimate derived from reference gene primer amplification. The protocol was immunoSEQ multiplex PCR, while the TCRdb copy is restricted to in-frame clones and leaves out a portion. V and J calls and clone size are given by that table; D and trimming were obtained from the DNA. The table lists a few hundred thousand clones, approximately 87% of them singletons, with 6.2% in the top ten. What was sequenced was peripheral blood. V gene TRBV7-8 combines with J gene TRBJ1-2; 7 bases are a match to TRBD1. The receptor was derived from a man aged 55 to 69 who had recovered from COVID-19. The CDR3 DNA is TGTGCCAGCAGCCCCCGACAGGGCAACTATGGCTACACCTTC. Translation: CASSPRQGNYGYTF. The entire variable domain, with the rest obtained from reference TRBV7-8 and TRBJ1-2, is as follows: GAGVSQSPRYKVAKRGQDVALRCDPISGHVSLFWYQQALGQGPEFLTYFQNEAQLDKSGLPSDRFFAERPEGSVSTLKIQRTQQEDSAVYLCASSPRQGNYGYTFGSGTRLTVV.